This T cell receptor beta chain stems from a study of T cell responses to AZD1222 COVID-19 vaccine. Study results and limitations: Per reports, nearly half of all spike-specific TCRs target regions that are unmutated in variants. Repertoire sampling occurred only after the peak T cell response.

The germline V gene has CDR1 MNHEY and CDR2 SMNVEV (reference sequence). This CDR3 contains 15 residues. The ends lost 5 bases at V and 2 bases at J; junction bases unmatched: 8. Measured with immunoSEQ multiplex PCR; TCRdb has only the in-frame clones, and not every one. The sample contains over 100,000 clones, around 87% of which appear only once. As concerns this clone: Its antigen is unidentified.

The rearrangement links TRBV27 to TRBJ2-5; 7 bases line up with TRBD2. The material was peripheral blood, obtained on day 0 of AZD1222 vaccination. The clonotype comes from an adult in good health. CDR3 in DNA: TGTGCCAGCAGTCCAGGACTAGTTGGGCAAGAGACCCAGTACTTC. This translates into CASSPGLVGQETQYF.